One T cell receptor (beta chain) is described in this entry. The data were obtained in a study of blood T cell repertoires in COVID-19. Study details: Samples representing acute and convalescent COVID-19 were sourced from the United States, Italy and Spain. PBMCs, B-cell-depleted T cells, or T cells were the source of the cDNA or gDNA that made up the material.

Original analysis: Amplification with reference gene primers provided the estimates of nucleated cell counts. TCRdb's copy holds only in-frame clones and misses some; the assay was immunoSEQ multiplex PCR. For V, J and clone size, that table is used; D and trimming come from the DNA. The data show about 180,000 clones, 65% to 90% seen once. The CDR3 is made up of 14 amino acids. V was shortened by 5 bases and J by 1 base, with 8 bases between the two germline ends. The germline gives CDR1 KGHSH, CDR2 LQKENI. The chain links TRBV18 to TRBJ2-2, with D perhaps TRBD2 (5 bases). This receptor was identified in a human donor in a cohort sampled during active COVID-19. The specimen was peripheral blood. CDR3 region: CASSSSENTGELFF. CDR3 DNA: TGTGCCAGCTCAAGTAGCGAGAACACCGGGGAGCTGTTTTTT. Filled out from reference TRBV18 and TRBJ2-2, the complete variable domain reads NAGVMQNPRHLVRRRGQEARLRCSPMKGHSHVYWYRQLPEEGLKFMVYLQKENIIDESGMPKERFSAEFPKEGPSILRIQQVVRGDSAAYFCASSSSENTGELFFGEGSRLTVL.